Each of the 20 T cell receptor beta chains below was sequenced from the same sample in a study of shared clonotypes between healthy human individuals. Here immunoSEQ multiplex PCR was the method, and the copy in TCRdb shows in-frame clones only, minus some. The table includes fewer than 400,000 clones, approximately 79% detected once. Sequencing was performed on memory CD4+ T cells sorted from blood. As for subset: CD45RA-negative fraction. The receptor source for this set is a man aged 25 to 40 in good health.

This clone is a singleton in its sample. V usage is TRBV28 and J usage is TRBJ1-2; TRBD1 is a possible D gene (6 bases). The CDR3 consists of 13 residues. V lost 3 bases to trimming and J lost 4 bases, with 9 bases between them. Looked up from germline, CDR1 is MDHEN and CDR2 is SYDVKM. CDR3 sequence: CASSFDRIYGYTF. Written as DNA, the CDR3 is TGTGCCAGCAGTTTCGACAGGATCTATGGCTACACCTTC.

The genes are TRBV18 and TRBJ2-5; possibly TRBD2 for D (5 bases). V was cut by 5 bases and J by 13 bases, with 14 bases left in between. CDR1 is KGHSH, CDR2 LQKENI, per germline. CDR3 length: 11 residues. The CDR3 spells CASSTTTGMYF. The CDR3 region has the DNA TGTGCCAGCTCAACCACAACGGGAATGTACTTC. Filled out from reference TRBV18 and TRBJ2-5, the complete variable domain reads NAGVMQNPRHLVRRRGQEARLRCSPMKGHSHVYWYRQLPEEGLKFMVYLQKENIIDESGMPKERFSAEFPKEGPSILRIQQVVRGDSAAYFCASSTTTGMYFGPGTRLLVL.

The chain uses TRBV15 and TRBJ2-2, with TRBD2 matching over 9 bases. V gave up 6 bases and J gave up 6 bases; unmatched junction bases: 5. This CDR3 has 14 amino acids. CDR1 and CDR2 from the germline V gene are LNHNV and YYDKDF (reference sequence). DNA for the CDR3: TGTGCCACCAGGGGGACTAGCAGGGCCGGGGAGCTGTTTTTT. Translated, it gives CATRGTSRAGELFF.

The chain has TRBV30 and TRBJ2-2, with 7 bases matching TRBD1. CDR1 and CDR2 (germline): GTSNPN, SVGIG (reference sequence). The CDR3 spans 14 residues. The V and J ends lost 5 bases and 4 bases, in that order; junction bases with no gene match: 7. CDR3 sequence reads: CAWGRDSLTGELFF. The CDR3 DNA follows: TGTGCCTGGGGACGGGACAGCCTCACCGGGGAGCTGTTTTTT. The variable domain in full, with the rest retrieved from reference TRBV30 and TRBJ2-2, is SQTIHQWPATLVQPVGSPLSLECTVEGTSNPNLYWYRQAAGRGLQLLFYSVGIGQISSEVPQNLSASRPQDRQFILSSKKLLLSDSGFYLCAWGRDSLTGELFFGEGSRLTVL.

This clone was counted a single time. V usage is TRBV7-8 and J usage is TRBJ1-1, with D unclear. From germline, CDR1 is SGHVS and CDR2 FQNEAQ. The CDR3 runs to 16 residues. Deletions cut 2 bases from V and 0 bases from J, with 13 bases between. CDR3 protein: CASSLIQGTMNTEAFF. The CDR3 region has the DNA TGTGCCAGCAGCTTAATTCAAGGAACAATGAACACTGAAGCTTTCTTT.

A single count supports this clone. V and J are TRBV18 and TRBJ1-1; D is possibly TRBD1 (5 bases). The germline V and J ends were trimmed by 1 base and 6 bases, with 15 bases remaining between them. Germline loops: CDR1 KGHSH, CDR2 LQKENI. This CDR3 region has 15 residues. CDR3 sequence: CASSPHGSGDAEAFF. DNA for the CDR3: TGTGCCAGCTCACCACACGGTTCCGGGGACGCTGAAGCTTTCTTT. Supplemented by reference TRBV18 and TRBJ1-1, the full variable domain reads NAGVMQNPRHLVRRRGQEARLRCSPMKGHSHVYWYRQLPEEGLKFMVYLQKENIIDESGMPKERFSAEFPKEGPSILRIQQVVRGDSAAYFCASSPHGSGDAEAFFGQGTRLTVV.

This sequence joins TRBV14 and TRBJ2-3; 13 bases are a match to TRBD2. The germline V gene encodes CDR1 SGHDN and CDR2 FVKESK. V shed 4 bases, J shed 6 bases, and the junction held 13 bases outside the gene matches. CDR3 length equals 18 residues. In DNA, the CDR3 is TGTGCCAGCAGCCCCCTTTCTTGGACTAGCGGGAGTAAGGATACGCAGTATTTT. Amino acids: CASSPLSWTSGSKDTQYF.

The genes are TRBV5-1 and TRBJ1-1, with D possibly being TRBD1 (5 bases). The CDR3 is 15 amino acids. Trimming removed 3 bases at V and 6 bases at J, with 18 bases between. CDR1 is SGHRS, CDR2 YFSETQ, per germline. CDR3 protein: CASSSVPGGMAEAFF. The CDR3 DNA is TGCGCCAGCAGCTCTGTCCCCGGGGGTATGGCTGAAGCTTTCTTT.

The rearrangement uses TRBV6-6 and TRBJ2-3; 7 bases are a match to TRBD2. Germline CDR1 is MNHNY and CDR2 is SVGAGI (reference sequence). J lost 4 bases, V lost 8 bases, and 6 bases had no gene match. This CDR3 spans 13 amino acids. CDR3 coding DNA: TGTGCCAGCCGGGAGGAGACCCCAGATACGCAGTATTTT. Protein product: CASREETPDTQYF.

The CDR3 nucleotides are TGTGCCAGCAGCTTATCTCAGGCGACCTACGAGCAGTACTTC. Protein product: CASSLSQATYEQYF. The rearrangement joins TRBV7-9 to TRBJ2-7, with D uncertain. This CDR3 contains 14 residues. The germline V gene has CDR1 SEHNR and CDR2 FQNEAQ (reference sequence). The V and J ends lost 2 bases and 2 bases respectively, with 10 bases between them.

This chain joins TRBV27 and TRBJ2-7; D is perhaps TRBD2 (6 bases). The V end lost 5 bases, the J end lost 3 bases, and 11 bases lay between the germline ends. The germline V gene has CDR1 MNHEY and CDR2 SMNVEV (reference sequence). CDR3 size: 13 residues. This CDR3 reads CASSRRVHYEQYF. The DNA for the CDR3 is TGTGCCAGCAGTCGGAGGGTGCACTACGAGCAGTACTTC.

The chain combines TRBV29-1 with TRBJ1-1; TRBD1 is a possible D gene (5 bases). The germline CDR1 and CDR2 sequences are SQVTM and ANQGSEA. This CDR3 is built from 14 residues. V gave up 3 bases and J gave up 11 bases, with 22 bases separating them. CDR3 nucleotide sequence: TGCAGCGTTGAGCTTTCATCGGGGCAGAACCGGGCTTTCTTT. Its protein product is CSVELSSGQNRAFF. The full variable domain, its missing parts supplied by reference TRBV29-1 and TRBJ1-1, is SAVISQKPSRDICQRGTSLTIQCQVDSQVTMMFWYRQQPGQSLTLIATANQGSEATYESGFVIDKFPISRPNLTFSTLTVSNMSPEDSSIYLCSVELSSGQNRAFFGQGTRLTVV.

This rearrangement joins TRBV29-1 to TRBJ2-1; D gene ambiguous. Looked up from germline, CDR1 is SQVTM and CDR2 is ANQGSEA. Trimming removed 0 bases from V and 10 bases from J, with 7 bases in between. The length of the CDR3 is 11 residues. Here the CDR3 DNA reads TGCAGCGTTGAAGATGTTTCGGAGCAGTTCTTC. Translated: CSVEDVSEQFF.

The count of this clone is one. Here the CDR3 reads CASSLTAPGYEQYF. The DNA of the CDR3 is TGCGCCAGCAGCTTAACAGCCCCCGGGTACGAGCAGTACTTC. V gene TRBV5-1 combines with J gene TRBJ2-7; the D is unclear. V lost 2 bases, J lost 4 bases, and 13 bases lay in between. The CDR3 spans 14 residues. Germline CDR1 is SGHRS and CDR2 is YFSETQ.

The chain links TRBV6-5 to TRBJ1-1, with a tentative D call TRBD1 (5 bases). Germline CDR1 is MNHEY and CDR2 is SVGAGI. Trimming pared 4 bases from V and 11 bases from J, leaving 14 bases between. There are 12 residues in the CDR3. The CDR3 region is CASSSGTRSAFF. CDR3 DNA: TGTGCCAGCAGTTCTGGGACCCGGAGCGCTTTCTTT.

The chain has TRBV28 and TRBJ1-1, with a tentative D call TRBD1 (6 bases). Trimming left V 11 bases short and J 3 bases short, with 25 bases between. Germline CDR1 is MDHEN and CDR2 is SYDVKM. The CDR3 has 16 amino acids. CDR3 nucleotide sequence: TGTGCCGCTAACCGGGACACCGACCTTGGGGACACTGAAGCTTTCTTT. Protein: CAANRDTDLGDTEAFF.

The V gene is TRBV7-2, the J gene TRBJ2-6; 8 nucleotides agree with TRBD2. The germline V gene has CDR1 SGHTA and CDR2 FQGNSA. The CDR3 loop spans 19 amino acids. The J segment lost 2 bases and the V segment lost 1 base, leaving 10 bases of the junction unmatched. Written as DNA, the CDR3 is TGTGCCAGCAGCTTAGTGTCCGGCGGGAGGAACACTGGGGCCAACGTCCTGACTTTC. Translating it yields CASSLVSGGRNTGANVLTF. Filled out from reference TRBV7-2 and TRBJ2-6, the complete variable domain reads GAGVSQSPSNKVTEKGKDVELRCDPISGHTALYWYRQSLGQGLEFLIYFQGNSAPDKSGLPSDRFSAERTGGSVSTLTIQRTQQEDSAVYLCASSLVSGGRNTGANVLTFGAGSRLTVL.

The chain uses TRBV6-5 and TRBJ2-7; unclear D gene. This CDR3 region has 11 residues. V was clipped by 7 bases and J by 3 bases, with 7 bases between them. Germline CDR1 MNHEY, CDR2 SVGAGI. This chain's CDR3 is CASKEGYEQYF. For the CDR3, the DNA is TGTGCCAGCAAGGAAGGCTACGAGCAGTACTTC.

The chain employs TRBV6-5 and TRBJ2-2; D is possibly TRBD2 (6 bases). V was trimmed by 2 bases and J by 6 bases, leaving 10 bases between them. CDR1 and CDR2 (germline): MNHEY, SVGAGI. This CDR3 region has 14 residues. CDR3 in DNA: TGTGCCAGCAGTTACGGCAGGGAGGCCGGGGAGCTGTTTTTT. Protein sequence: CASSYGREAGELFF.

The CDR3 is CASSDREGANEQFF. CDR3 in DNA: TGTGCCAGCAGTGACAGGGAGGGGGCTAATGAGCAGTTCTTC. The chain carries TRBV6-4 and TRBJ2-1; the D gene could be TRBD1 or TRBD2 (7 bases each). Germline loops: CDR1 MRHNA, CDR2 SNTAGT. CDR3 length: 14 amino acids. V was cut by 2 bases and J by 7 bases, with 12 bases left in between.